This T cell receptor (beta chain) was profiled in a study of blood T cell repertoires in COVID-19. The wider study: Whether acute or convalescent, the COVID-19 samples came from the United States, Italy and Spain. PBMCs, B-cell-depleted T cells, or T cells were the source of the cDNA or gDNA that made up the material.

The CDR3 length is 13 residues. Trimming took 6 bases from V and 8 from J; bases not matched to a gene: 6. From germline, CDR1 is PRHDT and CDR2 FYEKMQ (reference sequence). The table came from immunoSEQ multiplex PCR; TCRdb's copy has only in-frame clones and leaves some out. The table records about 170,000 clones, around four fifths of them present only once. V usage is TRBV13 and J usage is TRBJ1-4; 7 nucleotides line up with TRBD1. The sequence was obtained from a woman in her forties or fifties who had recovered from COVID-19. The sequenced material came from PBMCs or T cells enriched from blood (not recorded which). CDR3 coding DNA: TGTGCCAGCAGTAGTCCGGACAGGGAAAAACTGTTTTTT. Amino acid sequence: CASSSPDREKLFF.